A selection of T cell receptor beta chains follows, all from one sample in a study of cytomegalovirus exposure and HLA in healthy donors. Here immunoSEQ multiplex PCR was the method, and the copy in TCRdb shows in-frame clones only, minus some. The sample has about 220,000 clones; 82% are singletons. The sequenced sample was PBMCs. Receptor source: a middle-aged woman in good health and CMV-seropositive. Both conserved end residues are part of each CDR3. D genes are given only for firm matches. Expanded clones get a size class; other rows say once, few or many, or leave the size out.

cdr3_length,clone_size,d_call,v_call,j_call,cdr3_aa,cdr3_nt
14,-,-,TRBV7-2,TRBJ1-5,CASSLRGGNQPQHF,TGTGCCAGCAGCTTACGGGGGGGGAATCAGCCCCAGCATTTT
16,once,-,TRBV5-1,TRBJ2-3,CASSVSLGGSTDTQYF,TGCGCCAGCAGCGTCTCCCTTGGGGGGAGCACAGATACGCAGTATTTT
12,-,-,TRBV28,TRBJ1-2,CASSPPGSGYTF,TGTGCCAGCAGTCCGCCGGGGTCTGGCTACACCTTC
19,-,TRBD2,TRBV7-3,TRBJ2-3,CASSLTGGLAGEGTDTQYF,TGTGCCAGCAGCTTAACGGGGGGACTAGCGGGAGAGGGCACAGATACGCAGTATTTT
16,-,TRBD2,TRBV10-3,TRBJ2-7,CAISGLGLAGGNEQYF,TGTGCCATCAGTGGATTGGGACTAGCGGGTGGAAACGAGCAGTACTTC
16,-,-,TRBV6-5,TRBJ2-2,CASSYSRLSSTGELFF,TGTGCCAGCAGTTACTCCCGACTCTCATCCACCGGGGAGCTGTTTTTT
14,once,-,TRBV5-1,TRBJ2-7,CASSQGTEPYEQYF,TGCGCCAGCAGCCAGGGGACGGAACCTTACGAGCAGTACTTC
14,-,TRBD1,TRBV5-6,TRBJ2-2,CASSWTGQTGELFF,TGTGCCAGCAGCTGGACAGGGCAGACCGGGGAGCTGTTTTTT
16,-,TRBD2,TRBV7-2,TRBJ2-3,CASSAPGLAATDTQYF,TGTGCCAGCAGCGCACCGGGACTAGCGGCGACAGATACGCAGTATTTT
15,-,TRBD2,TRBV7-9,TRBJ2-5,CASSAGGGPTKTQYF,TGTGCCAGCAGCGCCGGGGGAGGGCCGACGAAGACCCAGTACTTC
18,-,-,TRBV25-1,TRBJ2-1,CASSATAGGTGVFNEQFF,TGTGCCAGCAGTGCGACCGCGGGGGGGACAGGGGTGTTCAATGAGCAGTTCTTC
14,-,TRBD1,TRBV11-2,TRBJ2-7,CASSSRDRGYEQYF,TGTGCCAGCAGCTCTCGGGACAGGGGTTACGAGCAGTACTTC
16,-,TRBD1,TRBV7-2,TRBJ1-1,CASSLDRADRHTEAFF,TGTGCCAGCAGCCTGGACAGGGCAGACAGGCACACTGAAGCTTTCTTT
12,-,-,TRBV7-2,TRBJ2-3,CASSLIIDTQYF,TGTGCCAGCAGCTTAATAATAGATACGCAGTATTTT
14,few,-,TRBV6-5,TRBJ2-7,CASSYQDSSYEQYF,TGTGCCAGCAGTTACCAGGACAGCTCCTACGAGCAGTACTTC
14,-,-,TRBV7-9,TRBJ1-2,CASSPPGTNYGYTF,TGTGCCAGCAGCCCCCCAGGGACTAATTATGGCTACACCTTC
11,-,-,TRBV30,TRBJ1-6,CAWRAGSPLHF,TGTGCCTGGAGGGCGGGTTCACCCCTCCACTTT
13,-,-,TRBV7-9,TRBJ2-5,CSSSSSGAETQYF,TGTTCCAGCAGCTCCTCAGGGGCAGAGACCCAGTACTTC
15,once,TRBD2,TRBV29-1,TRBJ2-3,CSVHGLAGFTDTQYF,TGCAGCGTCCACGGACTAGCGGGGTTCACAGATACGCAGTATTTT
13,-,TRBD1,TRBV5-1,TRBJ2-5,CASTRDSQETQYF,TGCGCCAGCACCAGGGACAGCCAAGAGACCCAGTACTTC
16,-,TRBD2,TRBV7-2,TRBJ2-5,CASRPGTSGFQETQYF,TGTGCCAGCAGGCCCGGGACTAGCGGGTTCCAAGAGACCCAGTACTTC
11,-,-,TRBV20-1,TRBJ1-1,CSAGGNTEAFF,TGCAGTGCCGGGGGGAACACTGAAGCTTTCTTT
17,-,TRBD1,TRBV7-9,TRBJ2-1,CASSLAGGGTSYNEQFF,TGTGCCAGTAGCTTAGCAGGGGGCGGGACTTCATACAATGAGCAGTTCTTC
15,once,TRBD1,TRBV4-1,TRBJ2-1,CASSHQGQGEGEQFF,TGCGCCAGCAGCCACCAGGGACAGGGGGAGGGCGAGCAGTTCTTC
11,-,TRBD1,TRBV19,TRBJ1-1,CASGDRGKAFF,TGTGCCAGTGGGGACAGGGGGAAAGCTTTCTTT
15,once,TRBD1,TRBV30,TRBJ1-2,CAWSVDRGVANGYTF,TGTGCCTGGAGTGTCGACAGGGGGGTGGCGAATGGCTACACCTTC
15,-,-,TRBV4-1,TRBJ1-1,CASSQVPSGGTEAFF,TGCGCCAGCAGCCAAGTCCCCTCTGGCGGGACTGAAGCTTTCTTT
14,-,-,TRBV18,TRBJ1-1,CASSLQGLNTEAFF,TGTGCCAGCTCACTACAGGGCCTCAACACTGAAGCTTTCTTT
12,-,TRBD2,TRBV7-2,TRBJ2-1,CATRQRGGEQFF,TGTGCCACCCGACAGCGGGGGGGTGAGCAGTTCTTC
14,few,-,TRBV7-6,TRBJ2-1,CASSLAESYNEQFF,TGTGCCAGCAGCTTAGCGGAGTCCTACAATGAGCAGTTCTTC
13,-,-,TRBV5-1,TRBJ2-3,CASSFGLSDTQYF,TGCGCCAGCAGCTTCGGACTTTCAGATACGCAGTATTTT
17,-,TRBD1,TRBV5-5,TRBJ1-1,CASSLADRALMKPEAFF,TGTGCCAGCAGCTTGGCGGACAGGGCCCTAATGAAGCCTGAAGCTTTCTTT
12,-,-,TRBV7-9,TRBJ2-7,CSSSSAGAEQYF,TGTTCCAGCAGCTCGGCGGGGGCCGAGCAGTACTTC
14,-,-,TRBV19,TRBJ2-3,CASTPLGGMNTQYF,TGTGCCAGTACCCCTTTGGGGGGAATGAATACGCAGTATTTT
15,-,TRBD1,TRBV19,TRBJ2-2,CASSAGTARHGELFF,TGTGCCAGTAGTGCAGGGACAGCTCGTCACGGGGAGCTGTTTTTT
18,-,TRBD1,TRBV18,TRBJ1-2,CASSPRPSPGTGRYGYTF,TGTGCCAGCTCACCAAGGCCATCCCCCGGGACAGGGCGCTATGGCTACACCTTC
15,-,TRBD1,TRBV7-2,TRBJ1-4,CASSKGGQGNEKLFF,TGTGCCAGCAGTAAGGGAGGACAGGGCAATGAAAAACTGTTTTTT
13,once,-,TRBV30,TRBJ1-2,CAWSVGPGVIATF,TGTGCCTGGAGTGTCGGGCCAGGGGTAATCGCCACCTTC
11,-,TRBD1,TRBV29-1,TRBJ1-1,CSVSGGTEAFF,TGCAGCGTATCAGGGGGCACTGAAGCTTTCTTT
13,once,-,TRBV6-5,TRBJ2-7,CASTQGGGHEQYF,TGTGCCAGCACTCAAGGAGGGGGCCACGAGCAGTACTTC
16,-,-,TRBV11-3,TRBJ2-3,CASSISPGGSTDTQYF,TGTGCCAGCAGCATCAGCCCCGGGGGAAGCACAGATACGCAGTATTTT
14,few,-,TRBV7-2,TRBJ2-5,CASSLSGYQETQYF,TGTGCCAGCAGCTTATCAGGCTACCAAGAGACCCAGTACTTC
15,-,TRBD1,TRBV11-1,TRBJ2-2,CASSEDRVNTGELFF,TGTGCCAGCAGCGAGGACAGGGTTAACACCGGGGAGCTGTTTTTT
15,-,-,TRBV27,TRBJ1-1,CASSLSLGTTDEAFF,TGTGCCAGCAGTTTATCTCTTGGAACCACAGATGAAGCTTTCTTT
13,-,-,TRBV7-9,TRBJ1-2,CASSRGTSYGYTF,TGTGCCAGCAGCCGGGGGACGAGCTATGGCTACACCTTC